These 15 T cell receptor beta chains originate from one sample sequenced in a study of blood T cell repertoires in COVID-19. Generated by immunoSEQ multiplex PCR, the TCRdb table keeps only in-frame clones and is missing some. The data show 110,000 or so clones, 85% seen once. Sequencing was performed on peripheral blood. These receptors all come from a human donor in a cohort sampled during active COVID-19.

The chain has TRBV14 and TRBJ2-7, with a tentative D call TRBD1 (6 bases). V lost 4 bases and J 5 bases, leaving 21 bases between the germline ends. The V gene's germline CDR1 is SGHDN and CDR2 FVKESK. The CDR3 has 16 residues. Here the CDR3 DNA reads TGTGCCAGCAGCCCTAGGTTGGGGGCCACTGGCGACGAGCAGTACTTC. Its translation: CASSPRLGATGDEQYF.

The rearrangement uses TRBV6-5 and TRBJ2-7; D is perhaps TRBD2 (7 bases). The CDR3 consists of 12 residues. With 7 bases removed from V and 5 bases from J, the gap between germline ends came to 12 bases. Germline CDR1 is MNHEY and CDR2 is SVGAGI. CDR3 nucleotide sequence: TGTGCCAGCACTAAAGGGGGGGACGAGCAGTACTTC. It translates to CASTKGGDEQYF.

This clone was picked up a small number of times. The V call is TRBV5-6, the J call TRBJ1-6; 10 nucleotides match TRBD1. The CDR3 loop spans 15 amino acids. The germline V gene has CDR1 SGHDT and CDR2 YYEEEE. The V gene end was trimmed by 4 bases and the J gene end by 10 bases; junction bases not matched to a gene: 8. CDR3 DNA sequence: TGTGCCAGCAGCACGGGGACAGGGGCAGCGTCACCCCTCCACTTT. This encodes CASSTGTGAASPLHF.

This chain links TRBV6-6 with TRBJ1-6; TRBD1 agrees at 7 bases. The germline gives CDR1 MNHNY, CDR2 SVGAGI (reference sequence). The V segment lost 4 bases and the J segment 17 bases; nucleotides outside the gene matches: 8. The CDR3 runs to 12 residues. As DNA, the CDR3 is TGTGCCAGCAGTTTAACCGGGACAGACATCCACTTT. This sequence encodes CASSLTGTDIHF.

V and J are TRBV28 and TRBJ1-2; 7 bases are a match to TRBD1. The germline CDR1 and CDR2 sequences are MDHEN and SYDVKM. This CDR3 contains 15 residues. J lost 4 bases, V lost 6 bases, and 11 bases had no gene match. CDR3 region: CASSVPRGTVYGYTF. In DNA form, the CDR3 reads TGTGCCAGCAGCGTACCTCGCGGGACAGTCTATGGCTACACCTTC.

The chain's CDR3 is CASSIELPNEAFF. CDR3 nucleotide sequence: TGTGCCAGTAGTATAGAACTCCCCAATGAAGCTTTCTTT. The J gene is TRBJ1-1, the V gene TRBV19; unclear D gene. Germline-derived CDR1 and CDR2 are LNHDA and SQIVND (reference sequence). The CDR3 length is 13 residues. Trimming removed 0 bases from V and 7 bases from J, with 9 bases in between.

This clone was counted a few times. J is TRBJ2-7 and V is TRBV30; 7 bases fit TRBD1. The CDR3 sequence is 12 residues long. Germline lookup yields CDR1 GTSNPN and CDR2 SVGIG (reference sequence). Germline trimming cut 5 bases from V and 2 bases from J; bases unmatched to any gene: 3. The CDR3 here is CAWLTGPYEQYF. The CDR3 nucleotides are TGTGCCTGGTTGACAGGGCCCTACGAGCAGTACTTC.

The chain couples TRBV20-1 to TRBJ2-1; possibly TRBD1 for D (6 bases). This CDR3 is 10 amino acids long. Germline V CDR1 and CDR2: DFQATT, SNEGSKA (reference sequence). In DNA form, the CDR3 reads TGCAGCGCAGGGGCTTGGGAGCAGTTCTTC. Its protein is CSAGAWEQFF.

The chain recombines TRBV7-3 with TRBJ2-2, with TRBD1 matching over 9 bases. The CDR3 sequence is 14 residues long. V gave up 3 bases and J gave up 5 bases; unmatched junction bases: 1. Germline V gives CDR1 SGHTA, CDR2 FQGTGA. The CDR3, as DNA: TGTGCCAGCAGCTTGACAGGGGGAACCGGGGAGCTGTTTTTT. Residues: CASSLTGGTGELFF.

This clone was seen a single time. The rearrangement joins TRBV25-1 to TRBJ1-2; D uncertain. The CDR3 length is 9 residues. CDR1 MGHDK and CDR2 SYGVNS come from the germline V gene. The CDR3 nucleotides read TGTGCGGCCAGTTATGGCTACACCTTC. Protein sequence: CAASYGYTF.

This clone is a singleton in its sample. The chain uses TRBV5-4 and TRBJ2-6, with a weak D call TRBD1 (5 bases). Between the trimmed V and J ends, which lost 3 bases and 0 bases, there was a span of 10 bases. The CDR3 extends over 16 amino acids. Germline V gene sequence: CDR1 SGHNT, CDR2 YYREEE (reference sequence). The CDR3 reads CASSSRQSSGANVLTF. The DNA of the CDR3 is TGTGCCAGCAGCTCCCGACAGTCCTCTGGGGCCAACGTCCTGACTTTC.

The chain recombines TRBV6-2 or TRBV6-3 with TRBJ1-5; 8 bases fit TRBD1. Germline V lookup: CDR1 MNHEY, CDR2 SVGEGT. Trimming removed 6 bases from V and 2 bases from J; junction bases left unmatched: 6. The CDR3 is 15 residues long. The CDR3 loop is CASSSDRGGNQPQHF. CDR3 DNA sequence: TGTGCCAGCAGCTCAGACAGGGGAGGCAATCAGCCCCAGCATTTT.

The CDR3 loop reads CASSLGVAGGPPDTQYF. CDR3 coding DNA: TGTGCCAGCAGTTTAGGGGTAGCGGGGGGTCCCCCAGATACGCAGTATTTT. This chain connects TRBV27 to TRBJ2-3, with TRBD2 identical over 10 bases. This CDR3 comprises 17 residues. In germline, CDR1 is MNHEY, CDR2 SMNVEV (reference sequence). With 2 bases clipped from V and 4 bases from J, the junction kept 9 bases outside the gene matches.

A few counts support this clone. The genes are TRBV6-2 or TRBV6-3 and TRBJ1-5, with 9 nucleotides matching TRBD1. The CDR3 is 15 amino acids. CDR1 MNHEY and CDR2 SVGEGT come from the germline V gene. Unmatched junction bases numbered 7, after V lost 4 bases and J lost 6 bases. CDR3 in amino acids: CASSSGTGLSQPQHF. The CDR3 region has the DNA TGTGCCAGCAGTTCCGGGACAGGGCTAAGTCAGCCCCAGCATTTT.

This clone was picked up one time. This sequence joins TRBV10-3 and TRBJ2-1, with 11 bases fitting TRBD2. Germline V gene lookup returns CDR1 ENHRY and CDR2 SYGVKD. The V segment lost 3 bases and the J segment 7 bases; nucleotides outside the gene matches: 11. The CDR3 sequence is 17 residues long. The CDR3 DNA reads as TGTGCCATCAGTGACCTAACCTCTAGCGGGGGGATTAATGAGCAGTTCTTC. Protein product: CAISDLTSSGGINEQFF.